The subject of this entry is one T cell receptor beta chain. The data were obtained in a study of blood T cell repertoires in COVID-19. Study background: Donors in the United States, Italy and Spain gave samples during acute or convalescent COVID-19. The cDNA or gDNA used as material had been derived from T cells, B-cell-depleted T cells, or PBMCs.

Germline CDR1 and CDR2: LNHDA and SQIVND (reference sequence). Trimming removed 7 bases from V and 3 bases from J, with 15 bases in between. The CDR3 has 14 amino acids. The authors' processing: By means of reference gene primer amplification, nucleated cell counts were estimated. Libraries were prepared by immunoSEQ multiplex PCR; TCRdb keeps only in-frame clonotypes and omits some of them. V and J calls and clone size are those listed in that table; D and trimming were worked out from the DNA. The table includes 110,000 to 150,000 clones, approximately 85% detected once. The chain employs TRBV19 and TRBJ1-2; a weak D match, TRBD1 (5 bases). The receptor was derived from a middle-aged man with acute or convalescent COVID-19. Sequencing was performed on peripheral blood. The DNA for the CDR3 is TGTGCCAGTAATCTCCAGGGTGGGCACTATGGCTACACCTTC. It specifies CASNLQGGHYGYTF.